This T cell receptor beta chain was obtained from a study of blood T cell repertoires in COVID-19. This clone appeared once. The CDR3 spans 15 residues. The V end was cut by 6 bases, the J end by 1 base, with 15 bases between. CDR1 is MNHEY and CDR2 is SVGAGI in the germline V gene. In the source study's methods: How many nucleated cells were present was estimated from reference gene primer amplification. Method: immunoSEQ multiplex PCR; TCRdb's copy keeps in-frame clones and lacks some. For V, J and clone size, that table is used; D and trimming come from the DNA. This sample has some 140,000 clones; about 86% occur once, and the top ten carry approximately 30%.

The source of this sequence is a woman aged 55-69 years with acute or convalescent COVID-19. The genes are TRBV6-5 and TRBJ1-1, with a weak D call TRBD1 (6 bases). Sequenced: peripheral blood. CDR3 amino acids: CASSGQPKANTEAFF. CDR3 DNA sequence: TGTGCCAGCAGCGGACAGCCGAAGGCGAACACTGAAGCTTTCTTT.